This T cell receptor (beta chain) stems from a study of blood T cell repertoires in COVID-19. Looking at the study overall: Italy, Spain and the United States were the sources of the convalescent and acute COVID-19 samples. PBMCs, B-cell-depleted T cells, or T cells were the source of the cDNA or gDNA that made up the material.

V lost 9 bases to trimming and J lost 1 base, with 18 bases between them. Germline values: CDR1 SEHNR, CDR2 FQNEAQ (reference sequence). The CDR3 is 16 residues long. Per the original data handling: Reference gene primer amplification gave estimated nucleated cell counts. Libraries were prepared by immunoSEQ multiplex PCR; TCRdb keeps only in-frame clonotypes and omits some of them. V and J calls plus clone size are reproduced from that table; the DNA served to infer D and trimming. The table has 230,000 or so clones, about 79% seen once. The chain couples TRBV7-9 to TRBJ1-4, with D possibly TRBD1 on 5 matching bases. Sequencing was carried out using peripheral blood. This sequence was found in a woman in her thirties or forties who had recovered from COVID-19. The CDR3 reads CASSHRTRVTNEKLFF. CDR3 coding DNA: TGTGCCAGTAGCCACCGTACCAGGGTAACTAATGAAAAACTGTTTTTT.